The T cell receptor beta chain described here comes from a study of T-cell reconstitution after alpha-beta-depleted transplantation in children. The V end was cut by 8 bases, the J end by 4 bases, with 24 bases between. The germline V gene has CDR1 MDHEN and CDR2 SYDVKM. The CDR3 covers 17 residues. This clonotype has a handful of counts. Preparation of the TCRbeta library involved a method that used unique molecular identifiers. TCRdb redid the calling of the PCR reads with MiXCR, one entry per CDR3 protein. The sample contains under 450,000 distinct CDR3 sequences, approximately 12% of which appear only once.

The origin of this receptor is a human donor who donated a stem cell graft to a child with Fanconi anemia. The chain has TRBV28 and TRBJ2-1, with D perhaps TRBD2 (6 bases). The specimen comprised PBMCs, sampled from the stem cell graft. DNA of the CDR3: TGTGCCAGCCAAACGACCCTAGGACTACGGGGATACAATGAGCAGTTCTTC. This encodes CASQTTLGLRGYNEQFF.